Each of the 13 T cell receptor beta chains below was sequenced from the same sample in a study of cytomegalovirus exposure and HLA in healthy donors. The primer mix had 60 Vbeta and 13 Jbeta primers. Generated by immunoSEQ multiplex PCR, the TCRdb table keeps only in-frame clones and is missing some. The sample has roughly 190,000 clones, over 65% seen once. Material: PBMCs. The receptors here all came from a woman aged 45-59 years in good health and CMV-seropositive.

The DNA for the CDR3 is TGTGCCAGCAGCTTAGCACAGAATACGCAGTATTTT. The encoded protein is CASSLAQNTQYF. The rearrangement uses TRBV7-2 and TRBJ2-3, with D hard to call. The V and J ends lost 0 bases and 7 bases respectively, with 5 bases between them. The CDR3 covers 12 residues. CDR1 and CDR2 (germline): SGHTA, FQGNSA.

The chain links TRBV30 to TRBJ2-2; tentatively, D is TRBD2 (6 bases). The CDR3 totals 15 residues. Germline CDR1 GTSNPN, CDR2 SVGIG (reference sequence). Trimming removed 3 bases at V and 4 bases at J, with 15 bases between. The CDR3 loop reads CAWSSLAGTTGELFF. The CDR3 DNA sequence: TGTGCCTGGAGCTCTCTCGCGGGAACCACCGGGGAGCTGTTTTTT.

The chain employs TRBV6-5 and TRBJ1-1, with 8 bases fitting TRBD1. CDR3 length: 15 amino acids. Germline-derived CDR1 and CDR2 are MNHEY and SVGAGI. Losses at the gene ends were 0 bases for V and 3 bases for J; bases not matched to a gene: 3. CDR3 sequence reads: CASSYSIQGDTEAFF. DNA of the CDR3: TGTGCCAGCAGTTACTCTATACAGGGGGACACTGAAGCTTTCTTT.

CDR3 amino acids: CASSAGRSYGYTF. CDR3 in DNA: TGTGCCAGCAGTGCGGGCCGTAGCTATGGCTACACCTTC. The chain combines TRBV6-6 with TRBJ1-2; unclear D gene. Germline V gene data show CDR1 as MNHNY and CDR2 as SVGAGI (reference sequence). Between the trimmed V and J ends, which lost 5 bases and 4 bases, there was a span of 11 bases. The CDR3 covers 13 residues.

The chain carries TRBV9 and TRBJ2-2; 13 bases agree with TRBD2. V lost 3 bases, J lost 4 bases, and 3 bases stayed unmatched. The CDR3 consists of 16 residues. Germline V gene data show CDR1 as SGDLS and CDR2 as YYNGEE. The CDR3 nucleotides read TGTGCCAGCAGCGCGACTAGCGGGGGGAGCACCGGGGAGCTGTTTTTT. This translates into CASSATSGGSTGELFF.

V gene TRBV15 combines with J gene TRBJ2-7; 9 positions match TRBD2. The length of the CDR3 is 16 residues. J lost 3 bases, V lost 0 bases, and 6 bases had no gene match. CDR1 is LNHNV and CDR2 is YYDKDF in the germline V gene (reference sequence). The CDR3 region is CATSREGGGEFYEQYF. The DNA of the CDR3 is TGTGCCACCAGCAGAGAGGGCGGGGGGGAATTCTACGAGCAGTACTTC.

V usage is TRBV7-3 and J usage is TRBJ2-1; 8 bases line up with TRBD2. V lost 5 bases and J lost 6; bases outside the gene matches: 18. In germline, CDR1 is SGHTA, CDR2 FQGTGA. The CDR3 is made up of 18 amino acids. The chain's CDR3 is CASSPVPTGGAGGNEQFF. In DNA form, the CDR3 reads TGTGCCAGCAGCCCCGTTCCAACCGGGGGGGCCGGCGGCAATGAGCAGTTCTTC.

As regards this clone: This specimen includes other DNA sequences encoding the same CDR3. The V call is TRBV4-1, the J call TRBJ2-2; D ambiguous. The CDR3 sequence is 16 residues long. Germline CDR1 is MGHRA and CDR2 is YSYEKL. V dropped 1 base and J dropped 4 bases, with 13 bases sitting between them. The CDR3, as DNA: TGCGCCAGCAGCCAAGCGGCACAGACCCTCACCGGGGAGCTGTTTTTT. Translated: CASSQAAQTLTGELFF.

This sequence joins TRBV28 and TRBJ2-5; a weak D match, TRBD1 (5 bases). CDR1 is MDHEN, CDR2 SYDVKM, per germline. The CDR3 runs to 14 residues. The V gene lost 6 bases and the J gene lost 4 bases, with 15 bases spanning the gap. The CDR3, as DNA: TGTGCCAGCAGGAAGCCAGGGTTACTAGAGACCCAGTACTTC. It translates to CASRKPGLLETQYF.

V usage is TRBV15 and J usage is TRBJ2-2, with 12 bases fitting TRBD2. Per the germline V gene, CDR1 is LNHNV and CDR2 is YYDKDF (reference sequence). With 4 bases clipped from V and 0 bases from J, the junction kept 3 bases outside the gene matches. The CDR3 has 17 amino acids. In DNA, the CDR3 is TGTGCCACCAGCAAACTAGCGGGGGGCCCGAACACCGGGGAGCTGTTTTTT. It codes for CATSKLAGGPNTGELFF.

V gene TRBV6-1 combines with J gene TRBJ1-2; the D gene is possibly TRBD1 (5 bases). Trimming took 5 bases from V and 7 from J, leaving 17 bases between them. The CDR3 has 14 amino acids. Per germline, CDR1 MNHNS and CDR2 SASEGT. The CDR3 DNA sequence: TGTGCCAGCAGTATTGAACCCCAGGGTCGTGGCTACACCTTC. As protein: CASSIEPQGRGYTF.

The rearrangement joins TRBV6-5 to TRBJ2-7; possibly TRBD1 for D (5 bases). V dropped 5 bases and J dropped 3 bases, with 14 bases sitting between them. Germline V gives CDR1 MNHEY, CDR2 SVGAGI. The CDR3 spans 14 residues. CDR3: CASSGKGHYYEQYF. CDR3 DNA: TGTGCCAGCAGTGGGAAGGGGCACTACTACGAGCAGTACTTC.

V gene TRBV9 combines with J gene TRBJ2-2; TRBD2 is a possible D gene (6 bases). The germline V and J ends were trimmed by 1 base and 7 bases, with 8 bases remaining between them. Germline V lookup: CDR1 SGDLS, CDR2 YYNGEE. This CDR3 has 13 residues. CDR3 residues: CASSVQGGGELFF. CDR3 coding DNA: TGTGCCAGCAGCGTACAGGGAGGCGGGGAGCTGTTTTTT.